This record looks at one TCR beta chain sequence and its context. This clone was counted a single time. The antigen it recognizes is unknown. No base-level quality is on record; no much larger clone is a single base apart. The collaborating institutions used their own protocols to collect whole blood in K2EDTA tubes. For TCRbeta analysis, collaborators shipped samples in one of three forms: frozen whole blood, isolated PBMCs, or DNA extracted from either of those sample types. The sample originates from a study of blood T cell repertoires in COVID-19 (dated by TCRdb to 2019 to 2021). Describing the broader study: Samples from collaborators originated in the United States, Italy and Spain and spanned both the acute and convalescent phases of COVID-19. A freely available public database, intended as a resource for researchers studying the immune response to SARS-CoV-2, is where the repertoires were released. Deeply sampled blood TCRbeta repertoires from subjects exposed to, actively infected with, or recovered from COVID-19 were included in the dataset. Where available, HLA class I and class II types were taken from metadata supplied by the sample provider and were not determined by assay-based typing. The material from the prospective study consisted of cDNA or gDNA derived from T cells, B-cell-depleted T cells, or PBMCs. Samples were obtained from the ongoing ImmuneRACE study (first 160 participants) and from approximately 1,200 subjects provided by 6 global collaborators. Sample metadata almost always included a de-identified subject ID, COVID-19 status, age in years and sex. Study-level results and caveats: How much clinical and demographic metadata was included differed by source and by participant, and the metadata was provided uncurated.

The immunoSEQ Assay, a bias-controlled multiplex PCR, was used to amplify TCRbeta CDR3 regions from genomic DNA. Regarding the original processing steps: Within the assay, amplification of reference gene primers was used to estimate how many nucleated cells each sample contained. To quantify the absolute abundance of each unique TCRbeta CDR3 rearrangement, sequence reads were collapsed and filtered. For each sample, productive Simpson clonality was calculated as the square root of Simpson's diversity index over productive rearrangements. Not all clones reach the TCRdb copy of this immuneACCESS table, which keeps in-frame sequences only. Checked studies attribute under half of the gap to unresolved V genes and leave the rest unexplained. V and J calls and clone size are as listed in that table; D and trimming were resolved from the DNA. The sample table contains about 35,000 clones; only one count was recorded for 90% of them. The biggest ten clones account for roughly 19% of the sample.

From a lookup of the germline V gene, CDR1 and CDR2 are SGHDT and YYEEEE. V is pared back by 0 bases and J by 4 bases, with 11 bases lying between the germline termini. Taken from cysteine to phenylalanine, the CDR3 has 14 residues. The retained sequence is limited to the CDR3, 42 bases, with the frame set at the first base. Sequenced input: peripheral blood. The rearranged segments are TRBV5-6 and TRBJ2-7; no D segment can be confidently identified. This clonotype was sampled from a man older than 75 with acute or convalescent COVID-19. The DNA sequence reads TGTGCCAGCAGCTTGGGACAAAGAATGTACGAGCAGTACTTC. Its product reads: CASSLGQRMYEQYF.